This T cell receptor beta chain was sequenced for a study of beta chain features in type 1 diabetes. Study details: Comparable age, gender and cell yields were observed in patients relative to healthy donors.

The CDR3 spans 13 residues. Germline V lookup: CDR1 SGHNT, CDR2 YENEEA. Deletions cut 5 bases from V and 9 bases from J, with 14 bases between. In the case of this clone: The antigen is unknown.

General observations from the study: Shorter TCRB CDR3s, moderately but significantly so, were found in Type 1 diabetes patients in all four CD4+ subsets. When VDJ junctions were examined, type 1 diabetes patients showed fewer insertions and more deletions. For patients, the naive, central memory and Treg TCRB repertoires appeared more alike than for healthy donors. Sequencing from cDNA could over-represent high-TCR-expressing cells.

Every bit of the isolated RNA underwent reverse transcription, so sequencing read expressed TCRB transcripts. Method: immunoSEQ multiplex PCR; TCRdb's copy keeps in-frame clones and lacks some. Of about 650,000 clones detected, around 12% appear once; the ten largest clones hold more than 0.1%. V is TRBV11-3 and J is TRBJ2-1; D may correspond to TRBD1 or TRBD2 (5 bases each). Input material: naive CD4+ T cells from blood. This sequence originates from a man aged 25-45 years with type 1 diabetes. This chain's CDR3 is CASSLRGFAEQFF. In nucleotides, the CDR3 is TGTGCCAGCAGCCTTCGGGGCTTCGCTGAGCAGTTCTTC.